This T cell receptor (beta chain) is from a study of CD8+CD57+ T cells in acquired aplastic anemia. Study at large: Sorted CD4+ and CD8+ cells gave an average of roughly 3 ug of DNA.

Germline V lookup: CDR1 MNHNS, CDR2 SASEGT. This CDR3 is 12 amino acids long. Trimming at V came to 10 bases and at J to 6 bases, leaving 9 bases not matched to a gene. The template used for profiling TCR beta VDJ and CDR3 was genomic DNA. A single record per CDR3 protein comes from TCRdb applying MiXCR to the reads. Of about 150,000 distinct CDR3 sequences listed, about 40% are singletons. This clonotype appeared a few times. The sequence derives from a human donor in good health, serving as a control. The V and J genes are TRBV6-1 and TRBJ2-7, with 7 bases aligning to TRBD1. The sequenced material came from sorted CD4+, CD8+, or CD8+CD57+ T cells (not recorded which) from PBMCs. The CDR3 coding sequence is TGTGCCATTCGGGACAGATCTTTCGAGCAGTACTTC. It translates to CAIRDRSFEQYF.